This passage covers 32 T cell receptor beta chains from one sample sequenced in a study of identical twins. TCRdb recomputed calls from the 5' RACE reads with MiXCR, one row per CDR3 protein. Of approximately 890,000 distinct CDR3 sequences listed, roughly an eighth are singletons. A further study also used this sample, focusing on yellow fever vaccine responses in identical twins.

The source material was PBMCs. Receptor source: a woman aged 18-29 years in good health.

This clonotype was detected only a few times. CDR3 sequence reads: CASSFQDSRISPLHF. CDR3 bases: TGTGCCAGCAGTTTTCAGGACAGTAGGATTTCACCCCTCCACTTT. The rearrangement joins TRBV27 to TRBJ1-6; D perhaps matches TRBD1 (6 bases). The CDR3 sequence is 15 residues long. V lost 3 bases and J lost 9, with 15 bases in between. The germline gives CDR1 MNHEY, CDR2 SMNVEV (reference sequence).

This clonotype was picked up a small number of times. J is TRBJ2-1 and V is TRBV9; D ambiguous. Trimming shortened V by 3 bases and J by 4 bases, and 14 bases separated the two germline ends. Per germline, CDR1 SGDLS and CDR2 YYNGEE. The length of the CDR3 is 15 residues. This CDR3 reads CASSADGVGYNEQFF. In DNA form, the CDR3 reads TGTGCCAGCAGCGCCGATGGGGTGGGTTACAATGAGCAGTTCTTC.

The chain couples TRBV12-3 or TRBV12-4 to TRBJ2-5; 9 bases fit TRBD2. Losses at the gene ends were 2 bases for V and 9 bases for J; bases not matched to a gene: 10. The CDR3 is 15 residues long. CDR3: CASSLSLAGTLAQYF. The CDR3 DNA is TGTGCCAGCAGTTTAAGTCTAGCGGGGACCTTGGCCCAGTACTTC.

V gene TRBV29-1 combines with J gene TRBJ2-7; D ambiguous. The germline gives CDR1 SQVTM, CDR2 ANQGSEA. The CDR3 loop spans 12 amino acids. Trimming took 4 bases from V and 3 from J, leaving 10 bases between them. The CDR3 coding sequence is TGCAGCGTTGGTCGGACCAACTACGAGCAGTACTTC. It codes for CSVGRTNYEQYF.

This clonotype has only a few counts. The chain employs TRBV7-2 and TRBJ2-1, with D hard to call. Germline V lookup: CDR1 SGHTA, CDR2 FQGNSA. The CDR3 consists of 14 residues. Trimming stripped 0 bases from V and 7 bases from J, with 10 bases between. CDR3 DNA: TGTGCCAGCAGCTTAGCGGGCCCGAGGAATGAGCAGTTCTTC. Translation gives CASSLAGPRNEQFF.

This clonotype was seen a few times. The rearrangement uses TRBV12-3 or TRBV12-4 and TRBJ2-7, with D hard to call. The CDR3 sequence is 12 residues long. The V and J ends lost 7 bases and 3 bases respectively, with 10 bases between them. The CDR3 loop reads CASTSKGYEQYF. In DNA, the CDR3 is TGTGCCAGCACTTCAAAAGGCTACGAGCAGTACTTC.

The chain recombines TRBV12-3 or TRBV12-4 with TRBJ1-1; D might be TRBD1 (5 bases). V gave up 2 bases and J gave up 4 bases, with 20 bases separating them. There are 17 residues in the CDR3. CDR3 loop: CASSLYWHLGGATEAFF. In nucleotides, the CDR3 is TGTGCCAGCAGTTTATATTGGCATTTGGGTGGGGCCACTGAAGCTTTCTTT.

This clonotype has just a few counts. CDR3 in DNA: TGTGCCAGCAGATCCGGGACGTCTAGCACAGATACGCAGTATTTT. Translation: CASRSGTSSTDTQYF. The J gene is TRBJ2-3, the V gene TRBV12-3 or TRBV12-4; D could derive from TRBD1 or TRBD2 (5 bases each). The V end lost 6 bases, the J end lost 0 bases, and 13 bases lay between the germline ends. The CDR3 is 15 residues long.

This clonotype has more than one count but fewer than ten. The chain couples TRBV10-3 to TRBJ2-1, with 8 positions matching TRBD2. The germline V gene has CDR1 ENHRY and CDR2 SYGVKD. The CDR3 extends over 15 amino acids. V trimming: 2 bases; J trimming: 4 bases; junction bases outside the gene matches: 4. The CDR3 DNA reads TGTGCCATCAGTGAGACTAGCGGACCATACAATGAGCAGTTCTTC. It yields the protein CAISETSGPYNEQFF.

This chain uses TRBV11-2 with TRBJ1-3; D might be TRBD1 (5 bases). The CDR3 runs 14 residues. Trimming took 5 bases from V and 0 from J, leaving 8 bases between them. Germline lookup yields CDR1 SGHAT and CDR2 FQNNGV. In nucleotides, the CDR3 is TGTGCCAGCAGCCAGACAGTCTCTGGAAACACCATATATTTT. This translates into CASSQTVSGNTIYF. Drawing the rest from reference TRBV11-2 and TRBJ1-3, the complete variable domain is EAGVAQSPRYKIIEKRQSVAFWCNPISGHATLYWYQQILGQGPKLLIQFQNNGVVDDSQLPKDRFSAERLKGVDSTLKIQPAKLEDSAVYLCASSQTVSGNTIYFGEGSWLTVV.

This clonotype has more than one count but fewer than ten. The chain links TRBV7-8 to TRBJ1-2; 10 bases align to TRBD1. The V gene's germline CDR1 is SGHVS and CDR2 FQNEAQ. V trimming: 5 bases; J trimming: 7 bases; junction bases outside the gene matches: 7. The CDR3 runs to 14 residues. CDR3 nucleotide sequence: TGTGCCAGCAGCCAGGGGGGGACAGGGGTTGGCTACACCTTC. This encodes CASSQGGTGVGYTF. Filled out from reference TRBV7-8 and TRBJ1-2, the complete variable domain reads GAGVSQSPRYKVAKRGQDVALRCDPISGHVSLFWYQQALGQGPEFLTYFQNEAQLDKSGLPSDRFFAERPEGSVSTLKIQRTQQEDSAVYLCASSQGGTGVGYTFGSGTRLTVV.

This clonotype was recorded a few times. V usage is TRBV6-1 and J usage is TRBJ2-7; 10 bases line up with TRBD2. CDR3 length equals 18 residues. V trimming: 5 bases; J trimming: 3 bases; junction bases outside the gene matches: 16. CDR1 is MNHNS, CDR2 SASEGT, per germline. CDR3 nucleotides: TGTGCCAGCAGTCTTACAGGGGCTAGCGGGAGAATGATCTACGAGCAGTACTTC. This sequence encodes CASSLTGASGRMIYEQYF.

The chain couples TRBV6-2 or TRBV6-3 to TRBJ1-5; D is possibly TRBD1 (5 bases). V shed 6 bases and J shed 7 bases, with 19 bases lying between them. The germline V gene encodes CDR1 MNHEY and CDR2 SVGEGT. This CDR3 has 15 residues. The CDR3 here is CASSRVGREDQPQHF. In DNA form, the CDR3 reads TGTGCCAGCAGCCGCGTGGGCAGGGAAGACCAGCCCCAGCATTTT.

The V call is TRBV4-1, the J call TRBJ2-7; D gene unclear. Germline lookup yields CDR1 MGHRA and CDR2 YSYEKL. The CDR3 is 13 amino acids. Trimming stripped 1 base from V and 3 bases from J, with 7 bases between. The CDR3 sequence is CASSQGMDYEQYV. The DNA for the CDR3 is TGCGCCAGCAGCCAAGGTATGGACTACGAGCAGTACGTC.

A few counts support this clonotype. The chain joins TRBV7-2 to TRBJ2-5; D call uncertain. CDR3 size: 13 residues. The V end lost 4 bases, the J end lost 8 bases, and 14 bases lay between the germline ends. CDR1 SGHTA and CDR2 FQGNSA come from the germline V gene. Here the CDR3 DNA reads TGTGCCAGCAGCTCAACCCCAGGTCGCACCCAGTACTTC. It codes for CASSSTPGRTQYF.

This clonotype was detected only a few times. The rearrangement joins TRBV10-3 to TRBJ2-2; maybe TRBD1 (6 bases). Germline-derived CDR1 and CDR2 are ENHRY and SYGVKD. V was trimmed by 3 bases and J by 3 bases, leaving 8 bases between them. This CDR3 is built from 14 residues. CDR3 DNA sequence: TGTGCCATCAGTGACAGGGGATACACCGGGGAGCTGTTTTTT. As protein: CAISDRGYTGELFF.

This clonotype has a handful of counts. The CDR3 bases are TGTGCCAGCAGCTCACCCGAGGGGGGAGGTAATGAAAAACTGTTTTTT. Its translation: CASSSPEGGGNEKLFF. The chain couples TRBV5-5 to TRBJ1-4; tentatively, D is TRBD1 (6 bases). Trimming shortened V by 3 bases and J by 4 bases, and 16 bases separated the two germline ends. CDR1 and CDR2 from the germline V gene are SGHKS and YYEKEE (reference sequence). The CDR3 has 16 amino acids.

CDR3 DNA: TGCGCCAGCAGCTTGGCCCTTAGGGACAACACCGGGGAGCTGTTTTTT. This gives the protein CASSLALRDNTGELFF. The gene calls are TRBV5-1 and TRBJ2-2; the D call may be TRBD1 or TRBD2 (5 bases each). The CDR3 spans 16 residues. Trimming took off 0 bases at V and 2 bases at J, with 11 bases between the two ends. Germline V gene lookup returns CDR1 SGHRS and CDR2 YFSETQ.

This clonotype has a handful of counts. The chain is built from TRBV9 and TRBJ2-3, with TRBD2 identical over 7 bases. Germline CDR1 and CDR2: SGDLS and YYNGEE. The CDR3 extends over 14 amino acids. The V gene end was trimmed by 2 bases and the J gene end by 4 bases; junction bases not matched to a gene: 4. DNA of the CDR3: TGTGCCAGCAGCGTTCGTGGGGGGGCAGATACGCAGTATTTT. Translating it yields CASSVRGGADTQYF.

The rearrangement links TRBV5-1 to TRBJ1-1; 10 bases are a match to TRBD1. The V gene's germline CDR1 is SGHRS and CDR2 YFSETQ. The CDR3 is 15 amino acids. The junction had 7 bases not matched to a gene; V was cut back by 4 bases and J by 4 bases. CDR3 sequence (DNA): TGCGCCAGCAGCGTCGACAGGGGGCAGTCCACTGAAGCTTTCTTT. It yields the protein CASSVDRGQSTEAFF.

The J gene is TRBJ1-2, the V gene TRBV6-4; maybe TRBD1 (5 bases). The CDR3 has 13 residues. Germline V lookup: CDR1 MRHNA, CDR2 SNTAGT. Trimming pared 3 bases from V and 4 bases from J, leaving 9 bases between. The CDR3 DNA reads TGTGCCAGCAGTGATCAGGGTTCCTATGGCTACACCTTC. Translated, it gives CASSDQGSYGYTF.

The CDR3 DNA sequence: TGTGCCAGCAGAAGTACAGCATACGAGCAGTACGTC. Its translation: CASRSTAYEQYV. The gene calls are TRBV28 and TRBJ2-7; D call uncertain. The germline V gene has CDR1 MDHEN and CDR2 SYDVKM. CDR3 size: 12 residues. The V gene lost 6 bases and the J gene lost 4 bases, with 10 bases spanning the gap.

There are a few counts of this clonotype. The chain employs TRBV4-1 and TRBJ1-1; D is unclear. In germline, CDR1 is MGHRA, CDR2 YSYEKL. The CDR3 contains 13 residues. The V end lost 1 base, the J end lost 7 bases, and 10 bases lay between the germline ends. The CDR3 spells CASSQGVTFEAFF. The CDR3 region has the DNA TGCGCCAGCAGCCAAGGGGTCACATTTGAAGCTTTCTTT.

This clonotype showed up just a few times. The V gene is TRBV28, the J gene TRBJ2-5, with D unclear. V lost 1 base, J lost 3 bases, and 6 bases lay in between. The CDR3 sequence is 13 residues long. Germline-derived CDR1 and CDR2 are MDHEN and SYDVKM. The CDR3 sequence: CASSLYSEETQYF. As DNA, the CDR3 is TGTGCCAGCAGTTTATACAGTGAAGAGACCCAGTACTTC.

The rearrangement uses TRBV20-1 and TRBJ2-7; D unclear. The CDR3 loop spans 11 amino acids. In germline, CDR1 is DFQATT, CDR2 SNEGSKA (reference sequence). Trimming took 5 bases from V and 2 from J, leaving 7 bases between them. CDR3 DNA sequence: TGCAGTGCTTCGTCGGCCTACGAGCAGTACGTC. Translating gives CSASSAYEQYV.

The chain links TRBV2 to TRBJ2-1; 11 bases map to TRBD2. Germline-derived CDR1 and CDR2 are SNHLY and FYNNEI. This CDR3 comprises 14 residues. The trim removed 7 bases at V and 7 bases at J, leaving 6 bases unmatched. The CDR3: CASKELAGANEQFF. The DNA for the CDR3 is TGTGCCAGCAAGGAACTAGCGGGAGCGAATGAGCAGTTCTTC. Together with reference TRBV2 and TRBJ2-1, the CDR3 gives the full variable domain: EPEVTQTPSHQVTQMGQEVILRCVPISNHLYFYWYRQILGQKVEFLVSFYNNEISEKSEIFDDQFSVERPDGSNFTLKIRSTKLEDSAMYFCASKELAGANEQFFGPGTRLTVL.

Regarding this clonotype: An end of the junction differs from the germline gene, which may be a read error. The chain employs TRBV20-1 and TRBJ2-1, with TRBD2 as a possible D gene (5 bases). CDR1 and CDR2 from the germline V gene are DFQATT and SNEGSKA (reference sequence). CDR3 length: 15 amino acids. The CDR3 region is CCARGPSPDSRQQFF. The CDR3 DNA is TGCTGTGCTCGTGGGCCTAGCCCAGACTCTCGGCAGCAGTTCTTC.

The sample holds a few counts of this clonotype. The chain combines TRBV20-1 with TRBJ2-5; 11 positions match TRBD2. CDR1 DFQATT and CDR2 SNEGSKA come from the germline V gene (reference sequence). V shed 6 bases, J shed 5 bases, and the junction held 5 bases outside the gene matches. The CDR3 length is 13 residues. CDR3 sequence (DNA): TGCAGTGCAAGACTAGCGGGATATGAGACCCAGTACTTC. Protein sequence: CSARLAGYETQYF.

The genes are TRBV3-1 and TRBJ2-5, with D uncertain. The CDR3 extends over 13 amino acids. V dropped 4 bases and J dropped 5 bases, with 11 bases sitting between them. Germline values: CDR1 LGHDT, CDR2 YNNKEL (reference sequence). The CDR3 region has the DNA TGTGCCAGCAGCCCAGCTCTCCGGGAGACCCAGTACTTC. Translation gives CASSPALRETQYF.

The chain couples TRBV5-1 to TRBJ2-1, with D possibly matching TRBD2 (7 bases). Per the germline V gene, CDR1 is SGHRS and CDR2 is YFSETQ. This CDR3 has 15 residues. The V end lost 6 bases, the J end lost 7 bases, and 20 bases lay between the germline ends. CDR3 coding DNA: TGCGCCAGCACCCCCGAGGGGGGGCCGCGGAATGAGCAGTTCTTC. Translation: CASTPEGGPRNEQFF. Supplemented by reference TRBV5-1 and TRBJ2-1, the full variable domain reads KAGVTQTPRYLIKTRGQQVTLSCSPISGHRSVSWYQQTPGQGLQFLFEYFSETQRNKGNFPGRFSGRQFSNSRSEMNVSTLELGDSALYLCASTPEGGPRNEQFFGPGTRLTVL.

V and J are TRBV5-1 and TRBJ1-1, with D unclear. Looked up from germline, CDR1 is SGHRS and CDR2 is YFSETQ. The CDR3 runs to 16 residues. V lost 0 bases to trimming and J lost 7 bases, with 19 bases between them. This chain's CDR3 is CASSLATNRAIHEAFF. CDR3 in DNA: TGCGCCAGCAGCTTGGCCACGAACCGGGCCATTCATGAAGCTTTCTTT. The variable domain in full, completed from reference TRBV5-1 and TRBJ1-1, reads KAGVTQTPRYLIKTRGQQVTLSCSPISGHRSVSWYQQTPGQGLQFLFEYFSETQRNKGNFPGRFSGRQFSNSRSEMNVSTLELGDSALYLCASSLATNRAIHEAFFGQGTRLTVV.

This chain uses TRBV29-1 with TRBJ2-3, with a weak D call TRBD1 (5 bases). The CDR3 runs 13 residues. The germline V gene encodes CDR1 SQVTM and CDR2 ANQGSEA. Trimming stripped 6 bases from V and 4 bases from J, with 14 bases between. CDR3 sequence: CSVGGQGADTQYF. For the CDR3, the DNA is TGCAGCGTGGGTGGGCAGGGCGCAGATACGCAGTATTTT.